The 18 T cell receptor beta chains presented below share a single source sample, sequenced in a study of CD8+ T cells in alopecia areata. Extraction and reverse transcription of RNA yielded cDNA as the sequencing template. Here immunoSEQ multiplex PCR was the method, and the copy in TCRdb shows in-frame clones only, minus some. Of about 180,000 clones in the sample, 51% were seen once. As for treatment: oral pan-JAK inhibitor, 5-10 mg twice daily. The input for sequencing was CD8+ T cells sorted from blood, taken around week 53, from a patient treated with tofacitinib. Receptors originate from a human donor with alopecia areata.

This chain uses TRBV25-1 with TRBJ2-5, with 8 bases matching TRBD1. The CDR3 consists of 13 residues. With 6 bases clipped from V and 9 bases from J, the junction kept 9 bases outside the gene matches. Germline V lookup: CDR1 MGHDK, CDR2 SYGVNS. CDR3 protein: CASRTRGPGAQYF. The CDR3 coding sequence is TGTGCCAGCAGGACCAGGGGGCCAGGGGCCCAGTACTTC.

This chain links TRBV27 with TRBJ1-2; 11 bases map to TRBD1. CDR1 and CDR2 (germline): MNHEY, SMNVEV (reference sequence). Trimming removed 6 bases from V and 6 bases from J; junction bases left unmatched: 12. This CDR3 is built from 16 residues. The CDR3 spells CASSLRGTGGRHGYTF. In nucleotides, the CDR3 is TGTGCCAGCAGCCTACGAGGGACAGGGGGGCGGCATGGCTACACCTTC.

This clone was observed a few times. The V gene is TRBV5-1, the J gene TRBJ1-2, with no clear D. There are 14 residues in the CDR3. The germline V gene has CDR1 SGHRS and CDR2 YFSETQ. Trimming took off 1 base at V and 6 bases at J, with 13 bases between the two ends. CDR3 bases: TGCGCCAGCAGCTTGATTCCAGGAGGTGATGGCTACACCTTC. Its protein is CASSLIPGGDGYTF.

The chain links TRBV13 to TRBJ2-7; TRBD1 aligns across 9 bases. J gave up 1 base and V 11 bases, and 9 bases lay outside the gene matches. Germline CDR1 is PRHDT and CDR2 is FYEKMQ (reference sequence). The CDR3 length is 14 residues. The CDR3 DNA follows: TGTGCCGCGGGACAGGGCTACAATTCCTACGAGCAGTACTTC. Translating it yields CAAGQGYNSYEQYF.

This clone came up a few times. The chain is built from TRBV11-2 and TRBJ2-3, with 7 bases fitting TRBD1. Germline-derived CDR1 and CDR2 are SGHAT and FQNNGV. V lost 2 bases to trimming and J lost 0 bases; unmatched junction nucleotides: 2. This CDR3 contains 15 residues. The CDR3 reads CASSLWGQSTDTQYF. CDR3 bases: TGTGCCAGCAGCTTATGGGGACAGAGCACAGATACGCAGTATTTT. The complete variable domain, with remaining parts taken from reference TRBV11-2 and TRBJ2-3, reads EAGVAQSPRYKIIEKRQSVAFWCNPISGHATLYWYQQILGQGPKLLIQFQNNGVVDDSQLPKDRFSAERLKGVDSTLKIQPAKLEDSAVYLCASSLWGQSTDTQYFGPGTRLTVL.

DNA for the CDR3: TGTGCCAGCTCACCACTGGCGGTGGGCGAAACCGGGGAGCTGTTTTTT. It is translated as CASSPLAVGETGELFF. The V and J genes are TRBV18 and TRBJ2-2, with D hard to call. Germline assignment: CDR1 KGHSH and CDR2 LQKENI. The CDR3 consists of 16 residues. Trimming stripped 1 base from V and 5 bases from J, with 14 bases between.

This clone was seen once. The V and J genes are TRBV27 and TRBJ1-1; no firm D call. The CDR3 length is 13 residues. Germline CDR1 MNHEY, CDR2 SMNVEV (reference sequence). The V end was cut by 5 bases, the J end by 1 base, with 8 bases between. CDR3 in amino acids: CASSPDGNTEAFF. CDR3 nucleotide sequence: TGTGCCAGCAGTCCGGACGGGAACACTGAAGCTTTCTTT.

This CDR3 is CASSHSGGGQNSPLHF. Written as DNA, the CDR3 is TGTGCCAGCAGCCACTCGGGAGGGGGTCAGAATTCACCCCTCCACTTT. J is TRBJ1-6 and V is TRBV7-6; the D gene is possibly TRBD1 (6 bases). V shed 5 bases and J shed 7 bases, with 18 bases lying between them. Germline assignment: CDR1 SGHVS and CDR2 FNYEAQ. The CDR3 has 16 residues.

This chain links TRBV7-3 with TRBJ2-7; weak D call: TRBD2 (5 bases). This CDR3 contains 13 residues. In germline, CDR1 is SGHTA, CDR2 FQGTGA. With 3 bases removed from V and 2 bases from J, the gap between germline ends came to 8 bases. CDR3 bases: TGTGCCAGCAGCTTCGGGGAAACCTACGAGCAGTACTTC. Translated: CASSFGETYEQYF.

The chain links TRBV4-3 to TRBJ2-3; TRBD1 matches 7 bases. V lost 0 bases and J lost 3; bases outside the gene matches: 6. Per germline, CDR1 LGHNA and CDR2 YSLEER. This CDR3 has 16 amino acids. The CDR3 bases are TGCGCCAGCAGCCAAGAGGCCGCAGGGGGAACAGATACGCAGTATTTT. Its translation: CASSQEAAGGTDTQYF.

For the CDR3, the DNA is TGTGCCAGCAGTGAAGCCGGGCCAGGGGATGGCACCATATATTTT. It is translated as CASSEAGPGDGTIYF. The V call is TRBV2, the J call TRBJ1-3; weak D call: TRBD1 (6 bases). Looked up from germline, CDR1 is SNHLY and CDR2 is FYNNEI. The CDR3 is 15 residues long. V lost 0 bases and J lost 9, with 15 bases in between.

This clone has just a few counts. The rearrangement uses TRBV6-6 and TRBJ2-1; tentative D call: TRBD2 (7 bases). V dropped 6 bases and J dropped 0 bases, with 12 bases sitting between them. The CDR3 spans 15 residues. In germline, CDR1 is MNHNY, CDR2 SVGAGI (reference sequence). CDR3 nucleotide sequence: TGTGCCAGCAGCGGGGGGCCGAGCTCCTACAATGAGCAGTTCTTC. As protein: CASSGGPSSYNEQFF.

This clone has just one count. The CDR3 sequence: CASSVRGLGDGYTF. CDR3 DNA sequence: TGTGCCAGCAGTGTGAGGGGGCTCGGAGATGGCTACACCTTC. The chain links TRBV27 to TRBJ1-2, with 7 bases that match TRBD1. Germline loops: CDR1 MNHEY, CDR2 SMNVEV (reference sequence). V was clipped by 5 bases and J by 6 bases; unmatched bases: 9. CDR3 length equals 14 residues.

The chain combines TRBV14 with TRBJ2-1, with D possibly matching TRBD1 (6 bases). The CDR3 length is 15 residues. The germline CDR1 and CDR2 sequences are SGHDN and FVKESK. V was cut by 0 bases and J by 1 base, with 7 bases left in between. CDR3 residues: CASSQDRGSYNEQFF. The DNA of the CDR3 is TGTGCCAGCAGCCAAGACAGGGGTTCCTACAATGAGCAGTTCTTC. The variable domain in full, completed from reference TRBV14 and TRBJ2-1, reads EAGVTQFPSHSVIEKGQTVTLRCDPISGHDNLYWYRRVMGKEIKFLLHFVKESKQDESGMPNNRFLAERTGGTYSTLKVQPAELEDSGVYFCASSQDRGSYNEQFFGPGTRLTVL.

This clone was counted a few times. The J gene is TRBJ1-1, the V gene TRBV6-1; weak D call: TRBD1 (5 bases). Germline V gene data show CDR1 as MNHNS and CDR2 as SASEGT. The CDR3 has 13 residues. V was shortened by 11 bases and J by 4 bases, with 17 bases between the two germline ends. CDR3 coding DNA: TGTGCCGCCTGGGCAGGGTCGGTCACTGAAGCTTTCTTT. Protein sequence: CAAWAGSVTEAFF.

The chain employs TRBV27 and TRBJ2-7; TRBD1 matches at 10 bases. CDR1 is MNHEY, CDR2 SMNVEV, per germline (reference sequence). V was pared by 3 bases and J by 5 bases, with 4 bases of the junction left unmatched. The length of the CDR3 is 14 residues. The CDR3 bases are TGTGCCAGCAGTTTTATTGGGACAGGGGACGAGCAGTACTTC. Protein: CASSFIGTGDEQYF.

The chain joins TRBV15 to TRBJ1-6, with 7 bases matching TRBD1. Germline V gives CDR1 LNHNV, CDR2 YYDKDF (reference sequence). The trim removed 4 bases at V and 10 bases at J, leaving 13 bases unmatched. CDR3 length equals 16 residues. Written as DNA, the CDR3 is TGTGCCACCAGCACAACAGGGGCCGCCATAGGCTCACCCCTCCACTTT. It codes for CATSTTGAAIGSPLHF.

The J gene is TRBJ2-1, the V gene TRBV29-1; 7 bases are a match to TRBD2. The CDR3 covers 11 residues. CDR1 is SQVTM and CDR2 is ANQGSEA in the germline V gene. V dropped 8 bases and J dropped 9; count of bases not matched to a gene: 7. CDR3 in DNA: TGCAGCCTCCTGGGGGAGGGTGAGCAGTTCTTC. Its protein product is CSLLGEGEQFF.